A single sample gave rise to the 11 T cell receptor beta chains below, sequenced in a study of blood T cell repertoires in COVID-19. The data were produced by immunoSEQ multiplex PCR, yet TCRdb's version contains in-frame clones alone and is incomplete. The sample records some 300,000 clones, approximately 90% being singletons. Sequencing input: peripheral blood. Receptors were obtained from a woman between 45 and 65 years old with COVID-19, enrolled during active disease.

J is TRBJ2-6 and V is TRBV5-5; possibly TRBD1 for D (6 bases). The CDR3 is 17 amino acids. The germline V gene has CDR1 SGHKS and CDR2 YYEKEE (reference sequence). V was shortened by 4 bases and J by 2 bases, with 16 bases between the two germline ends. The CDR3 region has the DNA TGTGCCAGCAGCCCCACCTCAAGACAGGCTGGGGCCAACGTCCTGACTTTC. The encoded protein is CASSPTSRQAGANVLTF. Supplemented by reference TRBV5-5 and TRBJ2-6, the full variable domain reads DAGVTQSPTHLIKTRGQQVTLRCSPISGHKSVSWYQQVLGQGPQFIFQYYEKEERGRGNFPDRFSARQFPNYSSELNVNALLLGDSALYLCASSPTSRQAGANVLTFGAGSRLTVL.

The chain links TRBV19 to TRBJ2-7; 10 positions match TRBD1. Germline V gives CDR1 LNHDA, CDR2 SQIVND (reference sequence). The CDR3 consists of 13 residues. Trimming cost V 6 bases and J 3 bases; bases outside gene matches: 2. The DNA of the CDR3 is TGTGCCAGTAGAAGGACAGGGGGCTACGAGCAGTACTTC. Residues: CASRRTGGYEQYF.

The chain links TRBV29-1 to TRBJ2-4; 7 bases align to TRBD1. The CDR3 loop spans 14 amino acids. The V gene's germline CDR1 is SQVTM and CDR2 ANQGSEA. The V gene end was trimmed by 6 bases and the J gene end by 0 bases; junction bases not matched to a gene: 5. The CDR3 here is CSVETGVAKNIQYF. CDR3 DNA sequence: TGCAGCGTCGAAACAGGGGTAGCCAAAAACATTCAGTACTTC.

In this sample, this clone turned up once. The rearrangement joins TRBV2 to TRBJ2-1; maybe TRBD2 (5 bases). CDR3 length equals 16 residues. CDR1 SNHLY and CDR2 FYNNEI come from the germline V gene. The V end lost 4 bases, the J end lost 0 bases, and 13 bases lay between the germline ends. The CDR3 coding sequence is TGTGCCAGCAGTGCCTCGAGGGTTAGCTCCTACAATGAGCAGTTCTTC. This translates into CASSASRVSSYNEQFF. Variable domain in full (rest from reference TRBV2 and TRBJ2-1): EPEVTQTPSHQVTQMGQEVILRCVPISNHLYFYWYRQILGQKVEFLVSFYNNEISEKSEIFDDQFSVERPDGSNFTLKIRSTKLEDSAMYFCASSASRVSSYNEQFFGPGTRLTVL.

The V call is TRBV5-8, the J call TRBJ2-1; 8 bases are shared with TRBD2. The CDR3 sequence is 14 residues long. In germline, CDR1 is SGHTS, CDR2 YDEGEE. Germline trimming cut 2 bases from V and 7 bases from J; bases unmatched to any gene: 5. This CDR3 reads CASSFGTRRNEQFF. In DNA, the CDR3 is TGTGCCAGCAGCTTCGGGACTAGACGGAATGAGCAGTTCTTC.

The chain combines TRBV27 with TRBJ1-1, with D tentatively TRBD1 (5 bases). Germline CDR1 reads MNHEY; CDR2 reads SMNVEV (reference sequence). V was cut by 6 bases and J by 1 base, with 15 bases left in between. This CDR3 is 15 amino acids long. CDR3 amino acids: CASRRLGGKNTEAFF. DNA of the CDR3: TGTGCCAGCAGGCGCCTCGGGGGGAAGAACACTGAAGCTTTCTTT.

This clone has only one observation. The chain employs TRBV3-1 (or the pseudogene TRBV3-2) and TRBJ2-5, with a possible D match to TRBD2 (5 bases). Trimming took 5 bases from V and 10 from J, leaving 11 bases between them. From germline, CDR1 is LGHDT and CDR2 YNNKEL (reference sequence). The CDR3 contains 11 residues. The chain's CDR3 is CASSGTGDQYF. CDR3 nucleotide sequence: TGTGCCAGCAGCGGTACCGGGGACCAGTACTTC.

Regarding this clone: The sample contains more than one DNA sequence encoding this CDR3. The chain joins TRBV6-2 or TRBV6-3 to TRBJ2-1, with D uncertain. Per germline, CDR1 MNHEY and CDR2 SVGEGT. The CDR3 loop spans 11 amino acids. V shed 3 bases and J shed 6 bases, with 3 bases lying between them. CDR3 loop: CASSYLNEQFF. The CDR3 DNA sequence: TGTGCCAGCAGTTATCTCAATGAGCAGTTCTTC.

The chain links TRBV19 to TRBJ1-2; 8 bases fit TRBD1. The CDR3 loop spans 17 amino acids. Germline-derived CDR1 and CDR2 are LNHDA and SQIVND (reference sequence). Trimming removed 3 bases from V and 8 bases from J; junction bases left unmatched: 17. CDR3 residues: CASSMQGAHGQTLGYTF. The CDR3 bases are TGTGCCAGTAGTATGCAGGGGGCGCACGGCCAAACTCTGGGCTACACCTTC.

This clone appeared a few times. The chain uses TRBV2 and TRBJ1-5; TRBD1 is a possible D gene (6 bases). Germline V lookup: CDR1 SNHLY, CDR2 FYNNEI. The CDR3 covers 17 residues. V lost 4 bases and J 2 bases, leaving 18 bases between the germline ends. CDR3 sequence: CASSGVQTGSGNQPQHF. The CDR3 DNA follows: TGTGCCAGCAGTGGGGTCCAAACAGGGTCGGGCAATCAGCCCCAGCATTTT.

This rearrangement joins TRBV7-2 to TRBJ2-5, with D possibly TRBD2 on 5 matching bases. Germline CDR1 and CDR2: SGHTA and FQGNSA. The CDR3 is 15 amino acids. V lost 5 bases and J 2 bases, leaving 15 bases between the germline ends. CDR3 sequence reads: CASSPWSPGQETQYF. The CDR3 nucleotides are TGTGCCAGCAGCCCATGGAGCCCGGGGCAAGAGACCCAGTACTTC.